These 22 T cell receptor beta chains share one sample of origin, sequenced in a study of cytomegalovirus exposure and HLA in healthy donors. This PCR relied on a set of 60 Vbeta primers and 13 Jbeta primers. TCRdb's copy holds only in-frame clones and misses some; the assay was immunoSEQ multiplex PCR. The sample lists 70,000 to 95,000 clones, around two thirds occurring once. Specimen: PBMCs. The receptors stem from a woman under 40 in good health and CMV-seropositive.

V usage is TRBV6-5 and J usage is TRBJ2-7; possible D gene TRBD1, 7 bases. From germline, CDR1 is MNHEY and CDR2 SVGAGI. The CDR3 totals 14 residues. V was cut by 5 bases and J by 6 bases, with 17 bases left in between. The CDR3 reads CASSDFNRGGEQYF. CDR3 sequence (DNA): TGTGCCAGCAGTGATTTCAACAGGGGAGGCGAGCAGTACTTC.

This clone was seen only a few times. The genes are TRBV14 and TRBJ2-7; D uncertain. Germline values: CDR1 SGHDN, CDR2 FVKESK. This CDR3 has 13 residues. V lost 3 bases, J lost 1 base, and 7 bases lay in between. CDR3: CASSHRLSYEQYF. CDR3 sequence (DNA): TGTGCCAGCAGCCATCGTCTTTCCTACGAGCAGTACTTC. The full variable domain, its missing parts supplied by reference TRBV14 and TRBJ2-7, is EAGVTQFPSHSVIEKGQTVTLRCDPISGHDNLYWYRRVMGKEIKFLLHFVKESKQDESGMPNNRFLAERTGGTYSTLKVQPAELEDSGVYFCASSHRLSYEQYFGPGTRLTVT.

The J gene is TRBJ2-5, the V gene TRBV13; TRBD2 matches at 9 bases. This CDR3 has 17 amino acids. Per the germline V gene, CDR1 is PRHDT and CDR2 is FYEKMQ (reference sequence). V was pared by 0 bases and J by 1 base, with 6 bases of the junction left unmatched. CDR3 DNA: TGTGCCAGCAGCTTAGGGCCCCCTAGCGGGGCCCAAGAGACCCAGTACTTC. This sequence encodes CASSLGPPSGAQETQYF. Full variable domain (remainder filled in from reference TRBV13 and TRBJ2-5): AAGVIQSPRHLIKEKRETATLKCYPIPRHDTVYWYQQGPGQDPQFLISFYEKMQSDKGSIPDRFSAQQFSDYHSELNMSSLELGDSALYFCASSLGPPSGAQETQYFGPGTRLLVL.

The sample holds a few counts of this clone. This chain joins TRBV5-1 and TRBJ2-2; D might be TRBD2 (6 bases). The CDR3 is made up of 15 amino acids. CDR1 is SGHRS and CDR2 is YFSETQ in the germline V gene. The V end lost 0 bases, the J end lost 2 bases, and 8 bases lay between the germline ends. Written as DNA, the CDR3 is TGCGCCAGCAGCTTGGTGGGGACTAACACCGGGGAGCTGTTTTTT. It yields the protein CASSLVGTNTGELFF.

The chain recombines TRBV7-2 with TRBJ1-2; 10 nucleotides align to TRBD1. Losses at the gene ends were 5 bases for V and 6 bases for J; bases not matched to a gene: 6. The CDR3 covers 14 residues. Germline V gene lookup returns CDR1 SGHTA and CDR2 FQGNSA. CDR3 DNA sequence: TGTGCCAGCAGCCTTTGGACAGGGGGAAATGGCTACACCTTC. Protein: CASSLWTGGNGYTF. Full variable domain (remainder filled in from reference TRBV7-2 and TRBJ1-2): GAGVSQSPSNKVTEKGKDVELRCDPISGHTALYWYRQSLGQGLEFLIYFQGNSAPDKSGLPSDRFSAERTGGSVSTLTIQRTQQEDSAVYLCASSLWTGGNGYTFGSGTRLTVV.

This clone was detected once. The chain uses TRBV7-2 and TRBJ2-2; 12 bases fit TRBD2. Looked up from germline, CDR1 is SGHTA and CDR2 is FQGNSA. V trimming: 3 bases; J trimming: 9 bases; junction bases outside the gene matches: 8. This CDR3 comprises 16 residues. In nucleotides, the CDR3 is TGTGCCAGCAGCTTGGCTAGCGGGGGGGCTGCAAGGGAGCTGTTTTTT. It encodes CASSLASGGAARELFF.

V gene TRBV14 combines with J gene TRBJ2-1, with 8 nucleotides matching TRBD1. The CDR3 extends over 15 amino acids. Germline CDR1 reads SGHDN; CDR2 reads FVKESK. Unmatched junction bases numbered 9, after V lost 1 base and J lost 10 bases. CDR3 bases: TGTGCCAGCAGCCAAGCCTGGACAGGGTTGAGGGAGCAGTTCTTC. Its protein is CASSQAWTGLREQFF.

CDR3 nucleotides: TGTGCCACCAGCAGAGAGGTGCCGACAGCGAACTATGGCTACACCTTC. It codes for CATSREVPTANYGYTF. V usage is TRBV15 and J usage is TRBJ1-2; D perhaps matches TRBD1 (5 bases). V lost 0 bases and J lost 2, with 13 bases in between. Germline V gives CDR1 LNHNV, CDR2 YYDKDF (reference sequence). The CDR3 loop spans 16 amino acids.

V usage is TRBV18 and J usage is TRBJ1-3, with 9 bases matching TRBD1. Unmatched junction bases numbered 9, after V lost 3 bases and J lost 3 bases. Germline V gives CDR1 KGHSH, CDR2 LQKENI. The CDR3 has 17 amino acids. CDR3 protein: CASSPIQTGGNGNTIYF. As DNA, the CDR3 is TGTGCCAGCTCACCGATCCAGACAGGGGGAAATGGAAACACCATATATTTT. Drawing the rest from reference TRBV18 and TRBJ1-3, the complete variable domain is NAGVMQNPRHLVRRRGQEARLRCSPMKGHSHVYWYRQLPEEGLKFMVYLQKENIIDESGMPKERFSAEFPKEGPSILRIQQVVRGDSAAYFCASSPIQTGGNGNTIYFGEGSWLTVV.

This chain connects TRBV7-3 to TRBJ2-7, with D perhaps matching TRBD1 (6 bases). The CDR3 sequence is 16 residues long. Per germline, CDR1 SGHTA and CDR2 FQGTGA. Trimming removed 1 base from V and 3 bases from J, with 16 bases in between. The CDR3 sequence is CASSLIDAGEGYEQYF. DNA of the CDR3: TGTGCCAGCAGCTTAATTGATGCAGGGGAAGGCTACGAGCAGTACTTC.

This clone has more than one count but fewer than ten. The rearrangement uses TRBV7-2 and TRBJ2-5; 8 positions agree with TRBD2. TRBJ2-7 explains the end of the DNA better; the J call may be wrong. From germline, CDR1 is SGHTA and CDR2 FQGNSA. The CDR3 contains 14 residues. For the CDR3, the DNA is TGTGCCAGCAGCGATCGGGGGGGGAACTACGAGCAGTACTTC. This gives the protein CASSDRGGNYEQYF.

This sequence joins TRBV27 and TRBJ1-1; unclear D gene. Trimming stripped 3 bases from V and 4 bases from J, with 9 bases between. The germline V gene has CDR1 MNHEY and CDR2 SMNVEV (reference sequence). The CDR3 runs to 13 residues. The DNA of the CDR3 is TGTGCCAGCAGTTTGTCAGGTCGCACTGAAGCTTTCTTT. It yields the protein CASSLSGRTEAFF.

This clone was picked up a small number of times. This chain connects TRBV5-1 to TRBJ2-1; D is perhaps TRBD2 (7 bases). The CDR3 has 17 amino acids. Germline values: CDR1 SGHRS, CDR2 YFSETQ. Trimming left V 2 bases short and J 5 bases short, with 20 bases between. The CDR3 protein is CASSLRGALSSNNEQFF. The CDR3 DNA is TGCGCCAGCAGCTTACGGGGGGCCCTTAGCAGCAACAATGAGCAGTTCTTC. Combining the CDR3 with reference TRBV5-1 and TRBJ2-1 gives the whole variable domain KAGVTQTPRYLIKTRGQQVTLSCSPISGHRSVSWYQQTPGQGLQFLFEYFSETQRNKGNFPGRFSGRQFSNSRSEMNVSTLELGDSALYLCASSLRGALSSNNEQFFGPGTRLTVL.

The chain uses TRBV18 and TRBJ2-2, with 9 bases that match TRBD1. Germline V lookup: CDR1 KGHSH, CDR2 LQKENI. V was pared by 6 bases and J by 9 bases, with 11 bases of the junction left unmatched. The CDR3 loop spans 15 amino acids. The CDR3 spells CASSRDRDSIRELFF. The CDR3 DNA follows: TGTGCCAGCTCCCGGGACAGGGATTCGATCAGGGAGCTGTTTTTT.

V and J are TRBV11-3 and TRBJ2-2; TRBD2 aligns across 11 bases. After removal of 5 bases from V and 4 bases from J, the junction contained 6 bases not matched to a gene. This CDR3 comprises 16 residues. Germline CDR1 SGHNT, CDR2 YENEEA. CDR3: CASSKLAGVTTGELFF. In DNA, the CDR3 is TGTGCCAGCAGCAAACTAGCGGGGGTTACCACCGGGGAGCTGTTTTTT. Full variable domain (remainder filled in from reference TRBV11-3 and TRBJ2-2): EAGVVQSPRYKIIEKKQPVAFWCNPISGHNTLYWYLQNLGQGPELLIRYENEEAVDDSQLPKDRFSAERLKGVDSTLKIQPAELGDSAVYLCASSKLAGVTTGELFFGEGSRLTVL.

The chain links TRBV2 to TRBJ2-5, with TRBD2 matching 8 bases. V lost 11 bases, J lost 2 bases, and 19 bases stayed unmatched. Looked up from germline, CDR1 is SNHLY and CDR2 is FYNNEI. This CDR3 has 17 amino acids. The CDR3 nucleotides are TGTGCCTGCCGACGGCGGGGTAGCGGGGCAAGGCAAGAGACCCAGTACTTC. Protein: CACRRRGSGARQETQYF.

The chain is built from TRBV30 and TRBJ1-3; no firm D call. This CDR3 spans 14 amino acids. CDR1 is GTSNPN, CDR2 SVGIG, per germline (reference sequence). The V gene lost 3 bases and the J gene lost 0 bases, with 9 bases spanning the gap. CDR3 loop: CAWSESSSGNTIYF. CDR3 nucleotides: TGTGCCTGGAGCGAGAGCTCCTCTGGAAACACCATATATTTT.

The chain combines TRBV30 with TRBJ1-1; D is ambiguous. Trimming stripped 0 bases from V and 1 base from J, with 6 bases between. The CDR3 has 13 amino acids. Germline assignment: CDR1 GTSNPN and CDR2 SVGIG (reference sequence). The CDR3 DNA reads TGTGCCTGGAGTGTAACAGCGAACACTGAAGCTTTCTTT. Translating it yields CAWSVTANTEAFF.

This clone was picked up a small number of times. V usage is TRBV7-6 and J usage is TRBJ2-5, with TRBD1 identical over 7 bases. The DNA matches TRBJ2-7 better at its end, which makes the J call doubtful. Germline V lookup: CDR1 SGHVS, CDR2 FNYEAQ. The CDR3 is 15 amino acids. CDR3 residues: CASSPRPGQTYEQYF. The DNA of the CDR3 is TGTGCCAGCAGCCCTAGACCGGGACAGACCTACGAGCAGTACTTC.

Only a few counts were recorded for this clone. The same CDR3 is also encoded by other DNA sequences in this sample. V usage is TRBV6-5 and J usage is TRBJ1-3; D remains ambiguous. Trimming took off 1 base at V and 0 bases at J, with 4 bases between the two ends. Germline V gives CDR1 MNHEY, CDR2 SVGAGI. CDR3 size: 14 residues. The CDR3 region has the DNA TGTGCCAGCAGTTACTTGAGCTCTGGAAACACCATATATTTT. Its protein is CASSYLSSGNTIYF.

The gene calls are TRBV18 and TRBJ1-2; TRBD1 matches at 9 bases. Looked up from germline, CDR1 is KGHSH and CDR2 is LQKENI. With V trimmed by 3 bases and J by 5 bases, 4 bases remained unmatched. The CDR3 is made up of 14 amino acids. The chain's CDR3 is CASSPMTGGYGYTF. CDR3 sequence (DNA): TGTGCCAGCTCACCCATGACAGGGGGGTATGGCTACACCTTC. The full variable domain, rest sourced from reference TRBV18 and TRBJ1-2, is NAGVMQNPRHLVRRRGQEARLRCSPMKGHSHVYWYRQLPEEGLKFMVYLQKENIIDESGMPKERFSAEFPKEGPSILRIQQVVRGDSAAYFCASSPMTGGYGYTFGSGTRLTVV.

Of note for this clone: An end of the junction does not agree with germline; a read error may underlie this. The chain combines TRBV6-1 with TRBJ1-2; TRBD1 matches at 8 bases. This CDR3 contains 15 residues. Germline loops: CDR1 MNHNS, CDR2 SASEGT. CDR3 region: CASRVTGVANYGYPF. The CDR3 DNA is TGTGCCAGCAGGGTGACAGGGGTAGCTAACTATGGCTACCCCTTC.